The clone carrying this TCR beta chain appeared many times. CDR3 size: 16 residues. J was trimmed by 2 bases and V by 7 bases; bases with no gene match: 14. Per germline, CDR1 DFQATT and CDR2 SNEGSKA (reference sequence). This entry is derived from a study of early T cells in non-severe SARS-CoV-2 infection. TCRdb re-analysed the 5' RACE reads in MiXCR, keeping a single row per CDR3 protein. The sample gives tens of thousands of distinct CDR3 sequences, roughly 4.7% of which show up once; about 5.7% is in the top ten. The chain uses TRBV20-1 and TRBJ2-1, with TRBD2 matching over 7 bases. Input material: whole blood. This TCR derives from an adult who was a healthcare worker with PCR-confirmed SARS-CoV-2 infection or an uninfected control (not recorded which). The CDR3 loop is CSVLRGSGRTYNEQFF. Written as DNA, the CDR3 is TGCAGTGTCCTCCGGGGTAGCGGGCGTACCTACAATGAGCAGTTCTTC.